This TCR beta chain was recovered during a study of radiotherapy plus CTLA-4 blockade in lung cancer. Sequencing used immunoSEQ multiplex PCR; TCRdb keeps in-frame clones, though not all of them. The sample comprises more than 40,000 clones, 65% to 75% of which are singletons, and roughly 25% rests with the top ten. This clone was found once. The antigen is undetermined. Study-level results: An expansion of tumor-derived TCR clones occurred in blood after radiotherapy plus ipilimumab. Interferon-beta, together with early blood T cell clone dynamics, reportedly best predicted response.

J was trimmed by 5 bases and V by 3 bases; bases with no gene match: 5. In germline, CDR1 is SNHLY, CDR2 FYNNEI. The CDR3 runs to 14 residues. The chain recombines TRBV2 with TRBJ1-1; 8 nucleotides line up with TRBD1. This receptor was identified in a human donor with non-small cell lung cancer who had a partial response to radiotherapy plus ipilimumab. The material was peripheral blood, obtained from a patient treated with radiotherapy plus ipilimumab. The CDR3 DNA is TGTGCCAGCAGTGAGAGACAGGGGAGTACTGAAGCTTTCTTT. Its protein is CASSERQGSTEAFF.